The clone carrying this TCR beta chain appeared a few times. No antigen is known for it. The data were taken from a study of T cells in Graves' hyperthyroidism and ophthalmopathy. Study-wide findings and caveats: Ophthalmopathy was identified by the model a median roughly 6.5 months ahead of onset.

V lost 4 bases to trimming and J lost 7 bases; unmatched junction nucleotides: 13. The CDR3 has 15 residues. Used for diagnoses were clinical symptoms, serum thyroxine and TRAb, thyroid ultrasound and orbital computed tomography. Researchers took RNA transcripts and amplified the TCR beta CDR3 regions from them. Carried out on the TCR CDR3, a first-round RT-PCR used the HTBI primer set. Each CDR3 protein gets one entry after TCRdb re-called the multiplex PCR reads with MiXCR. Among some 570,000 distinct CDR3 sequences listed, approximately 14% were seen once. This chain joins TRBV12-3 or TRBV12-4 and TRBJ2-7; 7 bases match TRBD1. Sample: blood. This sequence was found in a woman aged 18-29 years with Graves' ophthalmopathy. The CDR3 is CASSYPGQVKGEQYF. The CDR3 nucleotides read TGTGCCAGCAGTTACCCTGGACAGGTCAAGGGGGAGCAGTACTTC.